This T cell receptor beta chain was sequenced in a study of blood T cells in healthy people across ages. Per germline, CDR1 MNHEY and CDR2 SMNVEV (reference sequence). The length of the CDR3 is 14 residues. V was cut by 4 bases and J by 8 bases, with 15 bases left in between. This clonotype showed up just a few times. The antigen is undetermined. A sample-barcoded 5' primer and a J-beta primer mix were used in a second PCR of roughly 7 to 11 cycles. A 12-random-nucleotide template-switch adaptor tagged each cDNA molecule. TCRdb fed the 5' RACE reads into MiXCR, producing one record per CDR3 protein. Among nearly 1 million distinct CDR3 sequences listed, 51% were seen once. Overall study results and limits: No conclusive comparison of naive versus antigen-experienced cells was possible with unsorted PBMCs. Roughly linearly, TCR beta diversity per million T cells fell as age increased.

The origin of this receptor is a woman aged 55-70 years in good health. Sequencing used blood. The V and J genes are TRBV27 and TRBJ2-4; weak D call: TRBD2 (7 bases). The chain's CDR3 is CASSWAGARYIQYF. The CDR3 DNA reads as TGTGCCAGCAGTTGGGCGGGGGCGCGGTACATTCAGTACTTC.